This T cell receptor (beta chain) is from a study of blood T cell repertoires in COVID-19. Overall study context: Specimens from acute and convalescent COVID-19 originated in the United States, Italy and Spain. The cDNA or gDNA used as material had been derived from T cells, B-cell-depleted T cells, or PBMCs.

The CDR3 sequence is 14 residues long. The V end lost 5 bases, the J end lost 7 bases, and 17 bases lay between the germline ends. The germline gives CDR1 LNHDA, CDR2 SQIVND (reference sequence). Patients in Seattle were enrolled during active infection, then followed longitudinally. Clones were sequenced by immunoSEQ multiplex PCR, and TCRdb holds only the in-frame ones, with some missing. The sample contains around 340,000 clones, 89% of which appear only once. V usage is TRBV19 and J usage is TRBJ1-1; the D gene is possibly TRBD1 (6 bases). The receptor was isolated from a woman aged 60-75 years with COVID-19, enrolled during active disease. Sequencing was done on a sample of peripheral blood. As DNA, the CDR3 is TGTGCCAGTAGTCCCCAGGGGCGTAAAGGTGAAGCTTTCTTT. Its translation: CASSPQGRKGEAFF.